This T cell receptor beta chain was identified in a study of vaccination and CD4 T cells after COVID-19. Indicated treatment: approximately 11-day PBMC culture with coronavirus spike peptide pools or control peptides (ViraFEST assay). There are 15 residues in the CDR3. From germline, CDR1 is KGHDR and CDR2 SFDVKD. V gave up 3 bases and J gave up 2 bases; unmatched junction bases: 6. As for this clonotype: Its antigen is still unknown.

An Oncomine TCR Beta short-read assay was used to sequence the DNA from cultured CD4+ T cells. TCRdb fed the PCR reads into MiXCR, producing one record per CDR3 protein. The table records 2,500 to 3,500 distinct CDR3 sequences, around 76% of them present only once. The rearrangement joins TRBV24-1 to TRBJ2-7; TRBD1 matches at 7 bases. Material for sequencing was CD4+ T cells from blood, cultured in vitro. The TCR originated in a human donor who had recovered from COVID-19. The CDR3 sequence: CATSDPWTGTYEQYF. CDR3 coding DNA: TGTGCCACCAGTGATCCTTGGACAGGAACCTACGAGCAGTACTTC.